The 16 T cell receptor beta chains below come from one sample, sequenced in a study of blood T cell repertoires in COVID-19. Clones were sequenced by immunoSEQ multiplex PCR, and TCRdb holds only the in-frame ones, with some missing. The data show some 220,000 clones, about 85% seen once. Material for sequencing was peripheral blood. These receptors were taken from a woman older than 75 with active or convalescent COVID-19.

CDR3 bases: TGTGCCAGCAGCGTCTCCTTAGAAACCGGGGAGCTGTTTTTT. Protein sequence: CASSVSLETGELFF. This rearrangement joins TRBV9 to TRBJ2-2; D is ambiguous. Germline CDR1 is SGDLS and CDR2 is YYNGEE. Trimming took off 2 bases at V and 5 bases at J, with 10 bases between the two ends. This CDR3 comprises 14 residues.

V usage is TRBV5-6 and J usage is TRBJ1-2; maybe TRBD1 (6 bases). V was shortened by 4 bases and J by 0 bases, with 13 bases between the two germline ends. CDR1 SGHDT and CDR2 YYEEEE come from the germline V gene. This CDR3 has 15 amino acids. The CDR3 nucleotides are TGTGCCAGCAGCGTTGACAGGACAGCTAACTATGGCTACACCTTC. Protein product: CASSVDRTANYGYTF.

CDR3: CASSRGVQYF. In DNA, the CDR3 is TGTGCCAGCAGTCGGGGGGTGCAGTACTTC. The chain uses TRBV9 and TRBJ2-7; TRBD2 matches 7 bases. The CDR3 totals 10 residues. Losses at the gene ends were 5 bases for V and 9 bases for J; bases not matched to a gene: 2. Germline lookup yields CDR1 SGDLS and CDR2 YYNGEE.

V and J are TRBV6-6 and TRBJ1-1; tentatively, D is TRBD1 (5 bases). The CDR3 has 14 amino acids. Looked up from germline, CDR1 is MNHNY and CDR2 is SVGAGI (reference sequence). With 6 bases removed from V and 7 bases from J, the gap between germline ends came to 18 bases. In nucleotides, the CDR3 is TGTGCCAGCAGCCCCGTACGCAGGGCAAGTGAAGCTTTCTTT. Translation gives CASSPVRRASEAFF.

The genes are TRBV6-8 and TRBJ1-4; maybe TRBD1 (5 bases). Deletions cut 8 bases from V and 6 bases from J, with 19 bases between. Germline lookup yields CDR1 MNHGY and CDR2 SAAAGT. The CDR3 sequence is 15 residues long. CDR3 DNA: TGTGCCAGCCCTACGGCCCGGGTAGGGGATGAAAAACTGTTTTTT. It yields the protein CASPTARVGDEKLFF.

The chain couples TRBV4-1 to TRBJ1-6; no clear D gene. The CDR3 loop spans 17 amino acids. Trimming removed 0 bases from V and 3 bases from J, with 12 bases in between. Germline V gene lookup returns CDR1 MGHRA and CDR2 YSYEKL. The CDR3 nucleotides are TGCGCCAGCAGCCAAGATGTCGGAGAATTCTATAATTCACCCCTCCACTTT. This gives the protein CASSQDVGEFYNSPLHF.

Only one count was recorded for this clone. The rearrangement links TRBV19 to TRBJ2-7, with 7 bases aligning to TRBD1. Looked up from germline, CDR1 is LNHDA and CDR2 is SQIVND (reference sequence). The junction had 6 bases not matched to a gene; V was cut back by 5 bases and J by 2 bases. The CDR3 consists of 14 residues. As DNA, the CDR3 is TGTGCCAGTAGTCAAGACAGGGTCACCTACGAGCAGTACTTC. Amino acid sequence: CASSQDRVTYEQYF.

The rearrangement uses TRBV7-2 and TRBJ2-7; D is unclear. This CDR3 region has 13 residues. Trimming shortened V by 1 base and J by 7 bases, and 11 bases separated the two germline ends. Germline V gene lookup returns CDR1 SGHTA and CDR2 FQGNSA. The CDR3, as DNA: TGTGCCAGCAGCTTAGTTGAACAAACGGAGCAGTACTTC. This sequence encodes CASSLVEQTEQYF.

The chain has TRBV18 and TRBJ2-6; perhaps TRBD2 as D (6 bases). The CDR3 covers 14 residues. V was cut by 4 bases and J by 4 bases, with 8 bases left in between. Germline V gene lookup returns CDR1 KGHSH and CDR2 LQKENI. CDR3 nucleotides: TGTGCCAGCTCACGGGAGGTCGGGGCCAACGTCCTGACTTTC. Translating it yields CASSREVGANVLTF.

The V and J genes are TRBV18 and TRBJ2-3; 7 nucleotides align to TRBD1. CDR1 is KGHSH, CDR2 LQKENI, per germline. The J segment lost 1 base and the V segment lost 3 bases, leaving 4 bases of the junction unmatched. The CDR3 is made up of 15 amino acids. The chain's CDR3 is CASSPGDRRTDTQYF. CDR3 coding DNA: TGTGCCAGCTCACCTGGGGACAGACGCACAGATACGCAGTATTTT.

The rearrangement joins TRBV30 to TRBJ2-7, with 12 positions matching TRBD2. Germline lookup yields CDR1 GTSNPN and CDR2 SVGIG (reference sequence). V shed 4 bases and J 6 bases; nucleotides not matched to a gene: 1. The CDR3 length is 12 residues. The CDR3 loop reads CAWKLAGGEQYF. In DNA form, the CDR3 reads TGTGCCTGGAAACTAGCGGGAGGCGAGCAGTACTTC.

This clone has only one observation. This sequence joins TRBV7-3 and TRBJ2-5; a weak D match, TRBD1 (5 bases). This CDR3 region has 17 residues. CDR1 SGHTA and CDR2 FQGTGA come from the germline V gene. V was clipped by 6 bases and J by 4 bases, with 24 bases between them. CDR3 residues: CASSPRGSGLGRETQYF. CDR3 coding DNA: TGTGCCAGCAGTCCTAGGGGATCGGGCCTGGGAAGAGAGACCCAGTACTTC.

V gene TRBV29-1 combines with J gene TRBJ2-1, with TRBD2 identical over 8 bases. The germline CDR1 and CDR2 sequences are SQVTM and ANQGSEA. The CDR3 covers 14 residues. The V and J ends lost 4 bases and 4 bases, in that order; junction bases with no gene match: 6. CDR3 amino acids: CSVGAGGRYNEQFF. The CDR3 region has the DNA TGCAGCGTTGGGGCGGGAGGACGTTACAATGAGCAGTTCTTC.

The gene calls are TRBV5-4 and TRBJ2-5; 8 positions match TRBD2. The CDR3 covers 14 residues. Germline V gene sequence: CDR1 SGHNT, CDR2 YYREEE (reference sequence). V shed 3 bases and J 5 bases; nucleotides not matched to a gene: 6. The CDR3 region has the DNA TGTGCCAGCAGCTCGCAGACTAGCGTTGAGACCCAGTACTTC. Protein product: CASSSQTSVETQYF. Full variable domain (outside the CDR3, taken from reference TRBV5-4 and TRBJ2-5): ETGVTQSPTHLIKTRGQQVTLRCSSQSGHNTVSWYQQALGQGPQFIFQYYREEENGRGNFPPRFSGLQFPNYSSELNVNALELDDSALYLCASSSQTSVETQYFGPGTRLLVL.

J is TRBJ1-1 and V is TRBV27; TRBD1 matches 7 bases. Per germline, CDR1 MNHEY and CDR2 SMNVEV (reference sequence). The length of the CDR3 is 13 residues. V lost 6 bases and J lost 9; bases outside the gene matches: 10. CDR3 residues: CASRRDRVSKAFF. CDR3 sequence (DNA): TGTGCCAGCAGACGCGACAGGGTTTCTAAAGCTTTCTTT.

V is TRBV6-5 and J is TRBJ2-3, with D uncertain. Germline CDR1 reads MNHEY; CDR2 reads SVGAGI. Between the trimmed V and J ends, which lost 9 bases and 3 bases, there was a span of 13 bases. This CDR3 has 13 residues. For the CDR3, the DNA is TGTGCCAGTGGAACGCGGAAAACAGATACGCAGTATTTT. Protein: CASGTRKTDTQYF.